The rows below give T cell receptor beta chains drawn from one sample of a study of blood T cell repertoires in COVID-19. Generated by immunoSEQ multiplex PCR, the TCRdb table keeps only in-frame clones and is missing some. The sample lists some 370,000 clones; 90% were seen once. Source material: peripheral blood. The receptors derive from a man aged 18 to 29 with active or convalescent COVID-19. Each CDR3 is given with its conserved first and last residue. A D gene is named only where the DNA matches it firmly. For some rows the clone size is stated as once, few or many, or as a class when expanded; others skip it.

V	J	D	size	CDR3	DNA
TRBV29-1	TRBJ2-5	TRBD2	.	CSVDSFLAGPSRETQYF	TGCAGCGTTGACTCCTTCCTAGCGGGCCCTTCGAGGGAGACCCAGTACTTC
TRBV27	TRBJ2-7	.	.	CASSREGPYEQYF	TGTGCCAGCAGCAGGGAAGGTCCCTACGAGCAGTACTTC
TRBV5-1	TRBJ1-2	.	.	CASSLAGDGYTF	TGCGCCAGCAGCTTGGCAGGCGATGGCTACACCTTC
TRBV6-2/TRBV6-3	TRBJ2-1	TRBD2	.	CASSYSSSGGPTNNEQFF	TGTGCCAGCAGTTACTCGAGTTCGGGAGGCCCAACCAACAATGAGCAGTTCTTC
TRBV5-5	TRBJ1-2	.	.	CASSSTGRLHKGYTF	TGTGCCAGCAGCTCGACAGGACGGCTCCACAAGGGCTACACCTTC
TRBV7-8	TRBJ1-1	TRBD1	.	CASSWAGGATTSTEAFF	TGTGCCAGCAGCTGGGCAGGGGGCGCGACGACGAGCACTGAAGCTTTCTTT
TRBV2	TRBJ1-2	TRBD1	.	CASSNRQGVYGYTF	TGTGCCAGCAGTAATCGACAGGGAGTCTATGGCTACACCTTC
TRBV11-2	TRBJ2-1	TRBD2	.	CASSLTGRGGSYNEQFF	TGTGCCAGCAGCCTAACCGGGCGGGGGGGGTCCTACAATGAGCAGTTCTTC
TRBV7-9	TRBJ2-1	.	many	CASSLSAGNYNEQFF	TGTGCCAGCAGCTTATCCGCAGGAAACTACAATGAGCAGTTCTTC
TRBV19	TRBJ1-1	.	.	CASSGLNTEAFF	TGTGCCAGTAGCGGGTTGAACACTGAAGCTTTCTTT
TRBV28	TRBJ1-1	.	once	CASSSSTEAFF	TGTGCCAGCAGTTCGAGCACTGAAGCTTTCTTT
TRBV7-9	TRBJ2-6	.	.	CASSFSRSGANVLTF	TGTGCCAGCAGCTTTTCCAGGTCTGGGGCCAACGTCCTGACTTTC
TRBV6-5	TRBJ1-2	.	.	CASSYSGRDGYTF	TGTGCCAGCAGTTACTCGGGCAGAGATGGCTACACCTTC
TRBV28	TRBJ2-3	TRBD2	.	CASSLLYIAGASDTQYF	TGTGCCAGCAGTTTACTCTACATAGCGGGAGCCTCAGATACGCAGTATTTT
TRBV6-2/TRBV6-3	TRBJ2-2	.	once	CASSYGQGVRELFF	TGTGCCAGCAGTTACGGTCAGGGCGTCCGGGAGCTGTTTTTT
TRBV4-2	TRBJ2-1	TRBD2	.	CASSQEVAGRYNEQFF	TGTGCCAGCAGCCAAGAAGTAGCGGGGCGATACAATGAGCAGTTCTTC
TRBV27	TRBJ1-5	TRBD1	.	CASSFLGQGASWNQPQHF	TGTGCCAGCAGTTTCCTCGGACAGGGGGCCTCATGGAATCAGCCCCAGCATTTT